One sample yielded the 10 T cell receptor beta chains listed below, sequenced in a study of shared clonotypes between healthy human individuals (dated by TCRdb to 2019 to 2021). Preparation of the library involved the immunoSEQ multiplex PCR assay. In TCRdb, the immuneACCESS table is reduced to in-frame sequences with V and J assigned. These tables do not hold every clone; where another copy was compared, an unresolved V gene accounts for under half, and the others remain unexplained. The sample table contains approximately 2,000,000 clones; only one count was recorded for under 95% of them. The leading ten clones occupy about 0.36% of the sample. The specimen sequenced was naive CD4+ T cells from PBMCs. According to the study, the label for this sample's cell subset or site signals: CD45RA+ positively selected. Receptors were obtained from a man younger than 35 in good health. Some clones in this sample may be carry-over from other donors' samples.

This chain links TRBV4-1 with TRBJ1-3, with TRBD1 matching 7 bases. Germline V gene lookup returns CDR1 MGHRA and CDR2 YSYEKL. Germline trimming cut 0 bases from V and 0 bases from J; bases unmatched to any gene: 8. This CDR3 is 18 amino acids long. Written as DNA, the CDR3 is TGCGCCAGCAGCCAAGATTCCAACAGGGGTTCCTCTGGAAACACCATATATTTT. Translated, it gives CASSQDSNRGSSGNTIYF.

J is TRBJ1-2 and V is TRBV5-5; no clear D gene. V lost 4 bases to trimming and J lost 3 bases, with 13 bases between them. Germline V gene sequence: CDR1 SGHKS, CDR2 YYEKEE (reference sequence). The CDR3 length is 14 residues. CDR3 residues: CASSGILPHYGYTF. The CDR3 nucleotides read TGTGCCAGCAGCGGGATCCTCCCCCACTATGGCTACACCTTC.

V gene TRBV30 combines with J gene TRBJ1-1; D gene uncertain. This CDR3 has 15 amino acids. Trimming shortened V by 0 bases and J by 5 bases, and 16 bases separated the two germline ends. In germline, CDR1 is GTSNPN, CDR2 SVGIG (reference sequence). CDR3: CAWSVGRRERTEAFF. The DNA of the CDR3 is TGTGCCTGGAGTGTGGGAAGGCGGGAAAGGACTGAAGCTTTCTTT.

CDR3 loop: CASSEGAGANVLTF. The CDR3 nucleotides are TGCGCCAGCAGCGAAGGGGCCGGGGCCAACGTCCTGACTTTC. This chain joins TRBV5-1 and TRBJ2-6; D might be TRBD1 (5 bases). CDR1 is SGHRS and CDR2 is YFSETQ in the germline V gene. The CDR3 runs 14 residues. The V gene lost 4 bases and the J gene lost 4 bases, with 9 bases spanning the gap. Looking up the rest from reference TRBV5-1 and TRBJ2-6 gives the full variable domain: KAGVTQTPRYLIKTRGQQVTLSCSPISGHRSVSWYQQTPGQGLQFLFEYFSETQRNKGNFPGRFSGRQFSNSRSEMNVSTLELGDSALYLCASSEGAGANVLTFGAGSRLTVL.

This clone has only a few counts. The rearrangement joins TRBV5-4 to TRBJ1-5; D remains ambiguous. The germline V gene encodes CDR1 SGHNT and CDR2 YYREEE (reference sequence). Deletions cut 6 bases from V and 1 base from J, with 11 bases between. The CDR3 contains 14 residues. CDR3 loop: CASTPSGSNQPQHF. Here the CDR3 DNA reads TGTGCCAGCACCCCGAGTGGGAGCAATCAGCCCCAGCATTTT. Together with reference TRBV5-4 and TRBJ1-5, the CDR3 gives the full variable domain: ETGVTQSPTHLIKTRGQQVTLRCSSQSGHNTVSWYQQALGQGPQFIFQYYREEENGRGNFPPRFSGLQFPNYSSELNVNALELDDSALYLCASTPSGSNQPQHFGDGTRLSIL.

This chain connects TRBV28 to TRBJ2-1; 10 nucleotides line up with TRBD2. With 7 bases clipped from V and 6 bases from J, the junction kept 6 bases outside the gene matches. This CDR3 has 14 residues. Germline lookup yields CDR1 MDHEN and CDR2 SYDVKM. The CDR3 sequence: CASTLAGAGNEQFF. Written as DNA, the CDR3 is TGTGCCAGCACTCTAGCGGGAGCTGGCAATGAGCAGTTCTTC.

This chain links TRBV5-1 with TRBJ2-5, with TRBD2 matching over 13 bases. Germline loops: CDR1 SGHRS, CDR2 YFSETQ. This CDR3 contains 17 residues. Trimming took 0 bases from V and 2 from J; bases not matched to a gene: 4. CDR3 sequence: CASSLGLAGGYQETQYF. In DNA form, the CDR3 reads TGCGCCAGCAGCTTGGGACTAGCGGGAGGTTATCAAGAGACCCAGTACTTC.

This chain uses TRBV15 with TRBJ2-5, with D perhaps matching TRBD1 (5 bases). The V end was cut by 2 bases, the J end by 2 bases, with 15 bases between. The CDR3 length is 16 residues. Per the germline V gene, CDR1 is LNHNV and CDR2 is YYDKDF (reference sequence). The DNA for the CDR3 is TGTGCCACCAGCAGACAGCAAGGACAAAGACAAGAGACCCAGTACTTC. Translated: CATSRQQGQRQETQYF.

The chain has TRBV5-1 and TRBJ2-3; TRBD2 is a possible D gene (6 bases). Looked up from germline, CDR1 is SGHRS and CDR2 is YFSETQ. Trimming stripped 4 bases from V and 2 bases from J, with 20 bases between. This CDR3 comprises 17 residues. This CDR3 reads CASSPRVGSGSTDTQYF. The DNA for the CDR3 is TGCGCCAGCAGCCCCCGAGTCGGTAGCGGATCCACAGATACGCAGTATTTT.

This sequence joins TRBV9 and TRBJ2-6; D is uncertain. Germline CDR1 and CDR2: SGDLS and YYNGEE. V was pared by 4 bases and J by 4 bases, with 18 bases between. The CDR3 has 17 residues. This CDR3 reads CASSPSGLVTGANVLTF. The CDR3, as DNA: TGTGCCAGCAGCCCGTCAGGTCTGGTCACCGGGGCCAACGTCCTGACTTTC.